Detailed here is one T cell receptor (beta chain). Its antigen is as yet unknown. The study ran its PCR with 60 Vbeta and 13 Jbeta primers. Generated by immunoSEQ multiplex PCR, the TCRdb table keeps only in-frame clones and is missing some. This table has about 96,000 clones, about 70% appearing once. The sample originates from a study of cytomegalovirus exposure and HLA in healthy donors. Notes on the study in general: The authors considered a cluster of highly shared sequence variants likely to be a sequencing artifact. In an earlier analysis, most TCR beta V segments were productive about 87% or about 30% of the time. Testing in vitro showed a few CMV-associated chains specific for CMV antigens.

CDR1 and CDR2 from the germline V gene are SGHTA and FQGNSA. The CDR3 runs 11 residues. V dropped 4 bases and J dropped 6 bases, with 7 bases sitting between them. This TCR was recovered from a female donor in good health and CMV-seropositive. Sequenced: PBMCs. The V and J genes are TRBV7-2 and TRBJ2-7; no definite D call. Here the CDR3 DNA reads TGTGCCAGCAGCTCGGGTCCCGAGCAGTACTTC. Residues: CASSSGPEQYF.